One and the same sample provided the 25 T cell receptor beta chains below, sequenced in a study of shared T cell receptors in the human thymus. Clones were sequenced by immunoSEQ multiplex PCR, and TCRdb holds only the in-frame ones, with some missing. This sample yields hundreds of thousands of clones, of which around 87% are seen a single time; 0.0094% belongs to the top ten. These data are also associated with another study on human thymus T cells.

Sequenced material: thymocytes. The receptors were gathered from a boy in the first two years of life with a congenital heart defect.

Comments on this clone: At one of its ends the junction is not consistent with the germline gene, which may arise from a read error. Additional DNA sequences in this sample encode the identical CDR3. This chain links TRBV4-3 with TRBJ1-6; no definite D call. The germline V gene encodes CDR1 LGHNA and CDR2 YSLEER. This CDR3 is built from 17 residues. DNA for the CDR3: TGCGCCAGCAGCCAAGATACGGTTTCAATCTATAATTCCCCCCTCCACTTT. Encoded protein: CASSQDTVSIYNSPLHF.

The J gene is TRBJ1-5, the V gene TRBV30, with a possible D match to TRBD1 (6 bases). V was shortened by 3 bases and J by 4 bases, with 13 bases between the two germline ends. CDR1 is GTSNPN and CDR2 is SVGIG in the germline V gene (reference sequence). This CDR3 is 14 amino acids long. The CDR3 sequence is CAWRRGGRNQPQHF. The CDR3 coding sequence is TGTGCCTGGAGACGGGGGGGCCGGAATCAGCCCCAGCATTTT.

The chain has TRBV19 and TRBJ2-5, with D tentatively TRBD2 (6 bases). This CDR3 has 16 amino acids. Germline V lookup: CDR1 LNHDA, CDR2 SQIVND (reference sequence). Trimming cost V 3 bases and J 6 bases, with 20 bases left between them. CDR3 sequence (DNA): TGTGCCAGTAGTATCAGGAGGGGCGAGACGGAGCAGACCCAGTACTTC. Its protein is CASSIRRGETEQTQYF.

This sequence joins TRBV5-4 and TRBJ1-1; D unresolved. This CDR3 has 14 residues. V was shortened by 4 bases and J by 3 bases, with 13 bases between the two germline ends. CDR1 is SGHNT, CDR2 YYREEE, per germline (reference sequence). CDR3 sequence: CASSPGQFYTEAFF. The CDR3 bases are TGTGCCAGCAGCCCTGGGCAGTTTTACACTGAAGCTTTCTTT.

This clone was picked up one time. CDR3 DNA sequence: TGTGCCAGCAGCTTGGATGGTCAGATAAGCAATCAGCCCCAGCATTTT. Protein: CASSLDGQISNQPQHF. The V gene is TRBV5-8, the J gene TRBJ1-5, with D uncertain. Trimming cost V 0 bases and J 1 base, with 11 bases left between them. The length of the CDR3 is 16 residues. The germline gives CDR1 SGHTS, CDR2 YDEGEE.

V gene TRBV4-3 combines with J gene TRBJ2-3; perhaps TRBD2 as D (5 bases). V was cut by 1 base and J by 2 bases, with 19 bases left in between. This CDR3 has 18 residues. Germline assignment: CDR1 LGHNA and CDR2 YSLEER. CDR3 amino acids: CASSQGRVERSNTDTQYF. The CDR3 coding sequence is TGCGCCAGCAGCCAAGGAAGAGTTGAGCGGAGTAACACAGATACGCAGTATTTT.

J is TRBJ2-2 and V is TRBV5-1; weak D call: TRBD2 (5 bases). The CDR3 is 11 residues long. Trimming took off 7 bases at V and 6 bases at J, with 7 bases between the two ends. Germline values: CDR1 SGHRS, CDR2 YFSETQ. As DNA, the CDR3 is TGCGCCAGCTCGGAGGCCGGGGAGCTGTTTTTT. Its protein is CASSEAGELFF.

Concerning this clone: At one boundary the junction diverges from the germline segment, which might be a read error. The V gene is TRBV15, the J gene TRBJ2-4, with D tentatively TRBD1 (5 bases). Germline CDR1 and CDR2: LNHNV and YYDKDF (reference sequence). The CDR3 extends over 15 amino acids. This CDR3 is CATSRDRLAKNIQYF. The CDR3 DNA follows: TGTGCCACCAGCCGAGACAGACTAGCCAAAAACATTCAGTACTTC.

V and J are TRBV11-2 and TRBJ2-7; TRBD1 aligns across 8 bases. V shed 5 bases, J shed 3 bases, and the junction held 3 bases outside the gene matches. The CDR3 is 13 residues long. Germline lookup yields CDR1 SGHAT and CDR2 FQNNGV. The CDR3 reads CASSPGQGYEQYF. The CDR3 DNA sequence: TGTGCCAGCAGCCCCGGACAGGGCTACGAGCAGTACTTC.

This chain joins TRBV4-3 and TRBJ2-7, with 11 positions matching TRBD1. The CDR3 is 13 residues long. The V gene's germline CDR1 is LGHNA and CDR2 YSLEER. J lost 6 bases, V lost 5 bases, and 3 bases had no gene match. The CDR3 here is CASSTDRGREQYF. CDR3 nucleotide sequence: TGCGCCAGCAGCACGGACAGGGGGCGCGAGCAGTACTTC.

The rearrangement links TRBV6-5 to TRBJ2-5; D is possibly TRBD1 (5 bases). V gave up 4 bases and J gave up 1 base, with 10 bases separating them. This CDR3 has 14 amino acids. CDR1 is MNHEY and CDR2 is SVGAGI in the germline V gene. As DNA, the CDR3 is TGTGCCAGCAGTTGTCACAGGCGCCAAGAGACCCAGTACTTC. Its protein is CASSCHRRQETQYF.

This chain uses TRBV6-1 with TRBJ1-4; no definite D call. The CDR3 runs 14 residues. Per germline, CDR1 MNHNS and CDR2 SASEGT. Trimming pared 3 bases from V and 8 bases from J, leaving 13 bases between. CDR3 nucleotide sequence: TGTGCCAGCAGTGAGCGTGCGGGCGGCGAAAAACTGTTTTTT. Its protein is CASSERAGGEKLFF.

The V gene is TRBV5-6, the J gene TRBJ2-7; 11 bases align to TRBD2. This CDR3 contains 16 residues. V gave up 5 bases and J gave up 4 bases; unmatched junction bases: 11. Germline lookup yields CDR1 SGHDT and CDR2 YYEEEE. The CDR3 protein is CASSTRLAGIPYEQYF. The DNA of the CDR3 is TGTGCCAGCAGTACCCGACTAGCGGGAATACCTTACGAGCAGTACTTC.

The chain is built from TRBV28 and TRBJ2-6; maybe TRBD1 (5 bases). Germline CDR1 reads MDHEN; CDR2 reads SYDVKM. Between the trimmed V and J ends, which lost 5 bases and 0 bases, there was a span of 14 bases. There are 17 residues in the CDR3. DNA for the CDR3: TGTGCCAGCAGTAGACTGACAGCCCGCTCTGGGGCCAACGTCCTGACTTTC. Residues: CASSRLTARSGANVLTF.

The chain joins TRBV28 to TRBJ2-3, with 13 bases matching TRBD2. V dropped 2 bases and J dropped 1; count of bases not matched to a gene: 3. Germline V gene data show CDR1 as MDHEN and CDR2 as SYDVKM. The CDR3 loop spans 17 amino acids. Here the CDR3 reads CASSLPGLAGRTDTQYF. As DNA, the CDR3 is TGTGCCAGCAGTTTACCGGGACTAGCGGGACGCACAGATACGCAGTATTTT. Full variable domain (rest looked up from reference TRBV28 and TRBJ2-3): DVKVTQSSRYLVKRTGEKVFLECVQDMDHENMFWYRQDPGLGLRLIYFSYDVKMKEKGDIPEGYSVSREKKERFSLILESASTNQTSMYLCASSLPGLAGRTDTQYFGPGTRLTVL.

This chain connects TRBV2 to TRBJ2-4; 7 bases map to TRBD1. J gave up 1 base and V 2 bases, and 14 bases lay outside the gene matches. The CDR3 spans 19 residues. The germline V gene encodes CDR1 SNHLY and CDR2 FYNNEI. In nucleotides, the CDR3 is TGTGCCAGCAGTGAACCCCTAGGACAGGAAAAGGGGGCCAAAAACATTCAGTACTTC. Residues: CASSEPLGQEKGAKNIQYF.

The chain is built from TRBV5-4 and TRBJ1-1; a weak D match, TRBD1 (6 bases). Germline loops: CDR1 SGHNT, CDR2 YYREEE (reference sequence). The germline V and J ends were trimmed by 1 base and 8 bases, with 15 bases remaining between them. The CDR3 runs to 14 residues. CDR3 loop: CASSLFTTGREAFF. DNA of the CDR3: TGTGCCAGCAGCTTGTTTACAACAGGGCGGGAAGCTTTCTTT. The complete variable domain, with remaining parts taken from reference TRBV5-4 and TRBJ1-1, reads ETGVTQSPTHLIKTRGQQVTLRCSSQSGHNTVSWYQQALGQGPQFIFQYYREEENGRGNFPPRFSGLQFPNYSSELNVNALELDDSALYLCASSLFTTGREAFFGQGTRLTVV.

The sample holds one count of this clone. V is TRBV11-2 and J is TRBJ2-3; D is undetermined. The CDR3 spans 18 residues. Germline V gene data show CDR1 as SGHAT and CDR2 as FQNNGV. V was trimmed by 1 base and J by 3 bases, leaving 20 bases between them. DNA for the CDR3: TGTGCCAGCAGCTTAGCCCCAGATGGGCGTAGTCGAACAGATACGCAGTATTTT. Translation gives CASSLAPDGRSRTDTQYF. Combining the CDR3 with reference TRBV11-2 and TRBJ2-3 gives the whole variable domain EAGVAQSPRYKIIEKRQSVAFWCNPISGHATLYWYQQILGQGPKLLIQFQNNGVVDDSQLPKDRFSAERLKGVDSTLKIQPAKLEDSAVYLCASSLAPDGRSRTDTQYFGPGTRLTVL.

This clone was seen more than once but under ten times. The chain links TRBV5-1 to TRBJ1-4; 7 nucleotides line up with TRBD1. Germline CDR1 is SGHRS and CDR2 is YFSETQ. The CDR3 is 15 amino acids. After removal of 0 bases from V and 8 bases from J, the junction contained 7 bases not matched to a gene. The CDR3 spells CASSLEGGFKEKLFF. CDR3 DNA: TGCGCCAGCAGCTTGGAAGGGGGCTTTAAGGAAAAACTGTTTTTT.

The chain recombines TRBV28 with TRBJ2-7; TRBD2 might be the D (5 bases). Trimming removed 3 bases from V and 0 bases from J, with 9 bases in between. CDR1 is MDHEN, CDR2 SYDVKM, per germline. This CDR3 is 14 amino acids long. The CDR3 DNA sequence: TGTGCCAGCAGTTTTCGGGAAAGCTCCTACGAGCAGTACTTC. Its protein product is CASSFRESSYEQYF.

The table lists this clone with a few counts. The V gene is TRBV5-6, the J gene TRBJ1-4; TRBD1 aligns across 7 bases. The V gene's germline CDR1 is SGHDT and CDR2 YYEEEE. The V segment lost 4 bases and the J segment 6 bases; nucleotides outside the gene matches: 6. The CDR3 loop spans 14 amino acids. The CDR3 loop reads CASSVDRRDEKLFF. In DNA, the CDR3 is TGTGCCAGCAGCGTGGACAGGCGAGATGAAAAACTGTTTTTT.

DNA for the CDR3: TGTGCCAGCAGTCACACAGGGGGGAACACTGAAGCTTTCTTT. Protein: CASSHTGGNTEAFF. The V gene is TRBV6-5, the J gene TRBJ1-1; 8 nucleotides align to TRBD1. V lost 5 bases, J lost 1 base, and 3 bases stayed unmatched. The CDR3 has 14 residues. Looked up from germline, CDR1 is MNHEY and CDR2 is SVGAGI.

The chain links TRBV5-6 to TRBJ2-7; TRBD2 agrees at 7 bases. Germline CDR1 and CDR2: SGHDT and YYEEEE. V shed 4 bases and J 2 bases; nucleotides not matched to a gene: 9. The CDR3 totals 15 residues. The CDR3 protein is CASSPPRGGPYEQYF. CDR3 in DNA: TGTGCCAGCAGCCCTCCGCGGGGAGGGCCCTACGAGCAGTACTTC. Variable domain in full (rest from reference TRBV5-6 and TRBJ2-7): DAGVTQSPTHLIKTRGQQVTLRCSPKSGHDTVSWYQQALGQGPQFIFQYYEEEERQRGNFPDRFSGHQFPNYSSELNVNALLLGDSALYLCASSPPRGGPYEQYFGPGTRLTVT.

The CDR3: CASSALRAGVIYEQYF. CDR3 DNA sequence: TGTGCCAGCAGCGCCCTTAGGGCAGGGGTAATCTACGAGCAGTACTTC. V usage is TRBV25-1 and J usage is TRBJ2-7; tentative D call: TRBD1 (6 bases). The CDR3 totals 16 residues. Germline V gene lookup returns CDR1 MGHDK and CDR2 SYGVNS. Trimming took 6 bases from V and 3 from J, leaving 21 bases between them.

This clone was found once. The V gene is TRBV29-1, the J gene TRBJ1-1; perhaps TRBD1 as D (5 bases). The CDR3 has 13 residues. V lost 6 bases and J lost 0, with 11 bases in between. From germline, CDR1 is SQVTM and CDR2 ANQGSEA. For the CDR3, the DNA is TGCAGCGTCGCGGGACTTTTGAACACTGAAGCTTTCTTT. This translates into CSVAGLLNTEAFF. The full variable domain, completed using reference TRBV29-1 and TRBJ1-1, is SAVISQKPSRDICQRGTSLTIQCQVDSQVTMMFWYRQQPGQSLTLIATANQGSEATYESGFVIDKFPISRPNLTFSTLTVSNMSPEDSSIYLCSVAGLLNTEAFFGQGTRLTVV.